The next 18 T cell receptor beta chains were all read from a single sample in a study of cytomegalovirus exposure and HLA in healthy donors. PCR employed 60 Vbeta and 13 Jbeta primers. The data were produced by immunoSEQ multiplex PCR, yet TCRdb's version contains in-frame clones alone and is incomplete. The repertoire has 110,000 to 150,000 clones, about four fifths of them found once; the top ten carry under 4.5%. The sample comprised PBMCs. The receptors here all came from a middle-aged man in good health and CMV-seropositive.

V and J are TRBV13 and TRBJ2-7; 7 bases are a match to TRBD1. The J segment lost 5 bases and the V segment lost 3 bases, leaving 10 bases of the junction unmatched. Germline V gives CDR1 PRHDT, CDR2 FYEKMQ (reference sequence). This CDR3 region has 15 residues. CDR3: CASSLGQTGEDEQYF. CDR3 in DNA: TGTGCCAGCAGCTTGGGACAGACCGGAGAGGACGAGCAGTACTTC.

CDR3 loop: CASSGGGRVHEQYF. The CDR3 bases are TGTGCCAGCAGCGGCGGGGGCAGGGTTCACGAGCAGTACTTC. The chain joins TRBV6-5 to TRBJ2-7, with TRBD2 as a possible D gene (7 bases). The germline V gene has CDR1 MNHEY and CDR2 SVGAGI. V shed 6 bases and J shed 5 bases, with 17 bases lying between them. The CDR3 runs to 14 residues.

The J gene is TRBJ1-1, the V gene TRBV7-9, with TRBD1 as a possible D gene (5 bases). This CDR3 comprises 16 residues. Germline CDR1 is SEHNR and CDR2 is FQNEAQ (reference sequence). Trimming shortened V by 8 bases and J by 0 bases, and 19 bases separated the two germline ends. CDR3 residues: CASRGTGDTLNTEAFF. The DNA for the CDR3 is TGTGCCAGCCGCGGAACAGGCGATACCTTGAACACTGAAGCTTTCTTT.

This clone has only a few counts. The chain is built from TRBV5-4 and TRBJ2-7; 10 nucleotides line up with TRBD2. Germline loops: CDR1 SGHNT, CDR2 YYREEE (reference sequence). This CDR3 contains 15 residues. V shed 5 bases and J 7 bases; nucleotides not matched to a gene: 12. CDR3 nucleotides: TGTGCCAGCAGTCGCTCCGGGACTAGCGCTCGGGAGCAGTACTTC. Encoded protein: CASSRSGTSAREQYF. Full variable domain (remainder filled in from reference TRBV5-4 and TRBJ2-7): ETGVTQSPTHLIKTRGQQVTLRCSSQSGHNTVSWYQQALGQGPQFIFQYYREEENGRGNFPPRFSGLQFPNYSSELNVNALELDDSALYLCASSRSGTSAREQYFGPGTRLTVT.

The rearrangement uses TRBV7-3 and TRBJ2-3; D uncertain. V was trimmed by 5 bases and J by 2 bases, leaving 5 bases between them. The CDR3 has 12 residues. CDR1 is SGHTA, CDR2 FQGTGA, per germline. The CDR3 DNA is TGTGCCAGCAGCCTATACACAGATACGCAGTATTTT. Its translation is CASSLYTDTQYF. Variable domain in full (rest from reference TRBV7-3 and TRBJ2-3): GAGVSQTPSNKVTEKGKYVELRCDPISGHTALYWYRQSLGQGPEFLIYFQGTGAADDSGLPNDRFFAVRPEGSVSTLKIQRTERGDSAVYLCASSLYTDTQYFGPGTRLTVL.

The chain joins TRBV5-4 to TRBJ1-2; D remains unclear. Per the germline V gene, CDR1 is SGHNT and CDR2 is YYREEE (reference sequence). Trimming pared 0 bases from V and 4 bases from J, leaving 10 bases between. The CDR3 extends over 14 amino acids. The CDR3 region is CASSLAAGIYGYTF. The CDR3 nucleotides are TGTGCCAGCAGCTTGGCGGCAGGTATCTATGGCTACACCTTC.

This chain links TRBV7-2 with TRBJ2-1; 9 bases map to TRBD2. This CDR3 comprises 17 residues. The germline V gene encodes CDR1 SGHTA and CDR2 FQGNSA. V gave up 2 bases and J gave up 4 bases; unmatched junction bases: 9. In nucleotides, the CDR3 is TGTGCCAGCAGCTTAACTTCCGGACTAGCGCGGTACAATGAGCAGTTCTTC. Its protein product is CASSLTSGLARYNEQFF.

The chain combines TRBV4-2 with TRBJ2-3, with TRBD2 identical over 9 bases. Looked up from germline, CDR1 is LGHNA and CDR2 is YNFKEQ. The CDR3 runs to 16 residues. V trimming: 3 bases; J trimming: 5 bases; junction bases outside the gene matches: 9. In DNA form, the CDR3 reads TGTGCCAGCAGCCAGAAGACTAGCGGAGGCGGAGATACGCAGTATTTT. Protein: CASSQKTSGGGDTQYF.

The chain joins TRBV4-1 to TRBJ2-5; the match to TRBD2 covers 12 bases. Losses at the gene ends were 0 bases for V and 5 bases for J; bases not matched to a gene: 7. This CDR3 spans 17 amino acids. Per the germline V gene, CDR1 is MGHRA and CDR2 is YSYEKL. CDR3 nucleotides: TGCGCCAGCAGCCAAGAGGTGCTAGCGGGGGGGGGTGAGACCCAGTACTTC. Encoded protein: CASSQEVLAGGGETQYF.

CDR3 bases: TGTGCCAGCAGCTTGACAGGGAAAAACATTCAGTACTTC. Translating it yields CASSLTGKNIQYF. The rearrangement joins TRBV7-2 to TRBJ2-4, with 7 bases lining up with TRBD1. V dropped 3 bases and J dropped 4; count of bases not matched to a gene: 0. The CDR3 is 13 residues long. Germline-derived CDR1 and CDR2 are SGHTA and FQGNSA.

The chain couples TRBV18 to TRBJ1-5; D gene unclear. V gave up 3 bases and J gave up 0 bases, with 6 bases separating them. The CDR3 has 14 amino acids. Germline-derived CDR1 and CDR2 are KGHSH and LQKENI. The CDR3 loop is CASSPTNSNQPQHF. CDR3 sequence (DNA): TGTGCCAGCTCACCGACTAATAGCAATCAGCCCCAGCATTTT.

This clone has a handful of counts. CDR3 sequence (DNA): TGTGCCAGCAGTTACCCAGGACAGGGGAGGAGAAACATTCAGTACTTC. It codes for CASSYPGQGRRNIQYF. The V gene is TRBV6-6, the J gene TRBJ2-4, with 9 bases fitting TRBD1. CDR3 length equals 16 residues. With 2 bases clipped from V and 6 bases from J, the junction kept 8 bases outside the gene matches. Germline assignment: CDR1 MNHNY and CDR2 SVGAGI (reference sequence).

The genes are TRBV7-9 and TRBJ2-5; 9 nucleotides line up with TRBD1. The CDR3 length is 16 residues. Germline lookup yields CDR1 SEHNR and CDR2 FQNEAQ (reference sequence). After removal of 4 bases from V and 4 bases from J, the junction contained 10 bases not matched to a gene. The CDR3 nucleotides read TGTGCCAGCAGCTCCAACAGGGGGCTATATTTAGAGACCCAGTACTTC. This codes for CASSSNRGLYLETQYF.

The genes are TRBV4-1 and TRBJ2-7; TRBD2 aligns across 13 bases. CDR3 length: 14 residues. CDR1 is MGHRA and CDR2 is YSYEKL in the germline V gene. V shed 4 bases and J 5 bases; nucleotides not matched to a gene: 2. The CDR3 sequence is CASSRLAGGNEQYF. DNA for the CDR3: TGCGCCAGCAGCCGACTAGCGGGGGGTAACGAGCAGTACTTC.

This sequence joins TRBV4-2 and TRBJ1-1, with 7 positions matching TRBD1. The germline V gene has CDR1 LGHNA and CDR2 YNFKEQ. Trimming at V came to 2 bases and at J to 1 base, leaving 1 base not matched to a gene. The CDR3 loop spans 14 amino acids. The CDR3 region is CASSQRTGNTEAFF. Here the CDR3 DNA reads TGTGCCAGCAGCCAACGGACAGGGAACACTGAAGCTTTCTTT.

This rearrangement joins TRBV18 to TRBJ1-1, with D possibly being TRBD1 (6 bases). Between the trimmed V and J ends, which lost 0 bases and 1 base, there was a span of 9 bases. The CDR3 loop spans 15 amino acids. Germline V gene sequence: CDR1 KGHSH, CDR2 LQKENI. The CDR3, as DNA: TGTGCCAGCTCACCACCTGCCAGGGGGAACACTGAAGCTTTCTTT. This translates into CASSPPARGNTEAFF. The entire variable domain, with the rest obtained from reference TRBV18 and TRBJ1-1, is as follows: NAGVMQNPRHLVRRRGQEARLRCSPMKGHSHVYWYRQLPEEGLKFMVYLQKENIIDESGMPKERFSAEFPKEGPSILRIQQVVRGDSAAYFCASSPPARGNTEAFFGQGTRLTVV.

This clone turned up a few times. The chain has TRBV5-1 and TRBJ2-4, with unresolved D. Trimming shortened V by 6 bases and J by 2 bases, and 6 bases separated the two germline ends. This CDR3 has 12 amino acids. The germline gives CDR1 SGHRS, CDR2 YFSETQ. The CDR3 protein is CASIRSKNIQYF. The CDR3 nucleotides are TGCGCCAGCATCCGTTCCAAAAACATTCAGTACTTC. The full variable domain, its missing parts supplied by reference TRBV5-1 and TRBJ2-4, is KAGVTQTPRYLIKTRGQQVTLSCSPISGHRSVSWYQQTPGQGLQFLFEYFSETQRNKGNFPGRFSGRQFSNSRSEMNVSTLELGDSALYLCASIRSKNIQYFGAGTRLSVL.

This chain connects TRBV7-2 to TRBJ1-2; 7 positions match TRBD1. J lost 7 bases, V lost 6 bases, and 14 bases had no gene match. The CDR3 is 15 residues long. Germline V gene sequence: CDR1 SGHTA, CDR2 FQGNSA. The CDR3 reads CASRRSETGVAGYTF. The CDR3 DNA is TGTGCCAGCAGACGTTCGGAAACAGGGGTGGCTGGCTACACCTTC. Together with reference TRBV7-2 and TRBJ1-2, the CDR3 gives the full variable domain: GAGVSQSPSNKVTEKGKDVELRCDPISGHTALYWYRQSLGQGLEFLIYFQGNSAPDKSGLPSDRFSAERTGGSVSTLTIQRTQQEDSAVYLCASRRSETGVAGYTFGSGTRLTVV.